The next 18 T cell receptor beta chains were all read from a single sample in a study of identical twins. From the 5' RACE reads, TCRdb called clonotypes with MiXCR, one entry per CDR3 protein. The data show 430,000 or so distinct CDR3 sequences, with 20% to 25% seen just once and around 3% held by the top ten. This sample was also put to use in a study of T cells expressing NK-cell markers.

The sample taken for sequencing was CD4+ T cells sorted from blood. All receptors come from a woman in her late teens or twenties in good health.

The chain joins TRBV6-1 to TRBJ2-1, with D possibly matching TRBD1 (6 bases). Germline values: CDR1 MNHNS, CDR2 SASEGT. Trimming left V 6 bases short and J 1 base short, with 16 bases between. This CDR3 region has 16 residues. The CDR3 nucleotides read TGTGCCAGCAGGGGATCCTTGGGGGCATCCTACAATGAGCAGTTCTTC. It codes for CASRGSLGASYNEQFF.

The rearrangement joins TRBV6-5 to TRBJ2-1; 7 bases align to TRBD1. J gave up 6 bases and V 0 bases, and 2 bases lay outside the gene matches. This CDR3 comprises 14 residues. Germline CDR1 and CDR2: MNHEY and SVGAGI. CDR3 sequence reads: CASSYSRQGNEQFF. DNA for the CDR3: TGTGCCAGCAGTTACTCGAGACAGGGCAATGAGCAGTTCTTC.

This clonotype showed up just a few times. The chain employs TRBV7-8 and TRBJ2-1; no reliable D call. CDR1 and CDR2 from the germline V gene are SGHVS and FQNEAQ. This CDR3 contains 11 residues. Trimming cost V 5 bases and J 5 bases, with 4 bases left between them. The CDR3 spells CASSTNNEQFF. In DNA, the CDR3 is TGTGCCAGCAGCACGAACAATGAGCAGTTCTTC.

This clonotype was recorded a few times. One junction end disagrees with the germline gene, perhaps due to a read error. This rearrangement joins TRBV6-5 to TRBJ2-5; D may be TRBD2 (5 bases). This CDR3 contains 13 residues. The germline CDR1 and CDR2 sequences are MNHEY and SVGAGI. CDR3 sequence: CASSDSSSETQYF. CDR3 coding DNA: TGTGCCAGCAGTGACTCCTCTAGCGAGACCCAGTACTTC.

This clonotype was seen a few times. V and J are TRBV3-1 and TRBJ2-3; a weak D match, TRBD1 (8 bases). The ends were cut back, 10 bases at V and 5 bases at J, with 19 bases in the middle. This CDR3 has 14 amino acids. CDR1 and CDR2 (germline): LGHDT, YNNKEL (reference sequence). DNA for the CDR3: TGTGCCACCTACAGGGGGGGGCCGGGAGATACGCAGTATTTT. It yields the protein CATYRGGPGDTQYF.

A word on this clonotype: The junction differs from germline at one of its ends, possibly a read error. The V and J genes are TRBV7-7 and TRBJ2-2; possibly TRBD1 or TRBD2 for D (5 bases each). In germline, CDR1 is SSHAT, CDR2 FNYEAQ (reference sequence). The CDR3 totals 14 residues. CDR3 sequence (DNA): TGTGCTAGCAGCTTAACCGGGACCGAGGGGGAGCTGTTTTTT. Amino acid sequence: CASSLTGTEGELFF.

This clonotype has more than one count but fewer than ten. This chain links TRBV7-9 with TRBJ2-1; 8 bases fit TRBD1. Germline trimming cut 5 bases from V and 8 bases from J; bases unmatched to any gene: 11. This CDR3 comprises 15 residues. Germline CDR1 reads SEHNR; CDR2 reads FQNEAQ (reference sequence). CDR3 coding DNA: TGTGCCAGCAGCGTCGGGGACAGGAGGATGGATGAGCAGTTCTTC. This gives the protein CASSVGDRRMDEQFF.

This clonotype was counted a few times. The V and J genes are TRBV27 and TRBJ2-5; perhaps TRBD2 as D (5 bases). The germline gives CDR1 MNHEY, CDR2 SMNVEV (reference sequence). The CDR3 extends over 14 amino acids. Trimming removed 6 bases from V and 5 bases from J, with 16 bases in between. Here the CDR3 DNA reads TGTGCCAGCAGCCCCGTAGGGCTAGCTGAGACCCAGTACTTC. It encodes CASSPVGLAETQYF.

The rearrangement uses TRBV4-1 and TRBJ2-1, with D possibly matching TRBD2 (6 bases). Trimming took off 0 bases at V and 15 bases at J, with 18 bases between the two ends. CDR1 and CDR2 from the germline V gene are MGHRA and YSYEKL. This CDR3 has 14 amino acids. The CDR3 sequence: CASSQELSGGTRFF. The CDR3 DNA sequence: TGCGCCAGCAGCCAAGAATTATCGGGCGGGACTCGGTTCTTC.

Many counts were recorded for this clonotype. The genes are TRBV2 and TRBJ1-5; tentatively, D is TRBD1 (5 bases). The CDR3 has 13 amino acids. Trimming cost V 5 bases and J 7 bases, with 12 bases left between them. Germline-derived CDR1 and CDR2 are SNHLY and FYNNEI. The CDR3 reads CASSPGTRQPQHF. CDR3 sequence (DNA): TGTGCCAGCAGTCCGGGGACCAGACAGCCCCAGCATTTT.

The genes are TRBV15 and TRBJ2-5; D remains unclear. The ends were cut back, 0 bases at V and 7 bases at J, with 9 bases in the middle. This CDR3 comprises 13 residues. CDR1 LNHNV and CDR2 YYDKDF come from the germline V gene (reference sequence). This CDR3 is CATSRDLEGTQYF. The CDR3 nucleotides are TGTGCCACCAGCAGAGATCTAGAAGGGACCCAGTACTTC. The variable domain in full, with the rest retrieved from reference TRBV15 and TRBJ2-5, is DAMVIQNPRYQVTQFGKPVTLSCSQTLNHNVMYWYQQKSSQAPKLLFHYYDKDFNNEADTPDNFQSRRPNTSFCFLDIRSPGLGDTAMYLCATSRDLEGTQYFGPGTRLLVL.

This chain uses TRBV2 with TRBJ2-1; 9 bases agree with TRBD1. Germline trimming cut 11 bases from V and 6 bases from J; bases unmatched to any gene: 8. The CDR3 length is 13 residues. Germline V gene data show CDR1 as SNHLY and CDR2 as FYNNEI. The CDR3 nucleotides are TGTGCCGGCGACAGGGGGTATGCCAATGAGCAGTTCTTC. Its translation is CAGDRGYANEQFF.

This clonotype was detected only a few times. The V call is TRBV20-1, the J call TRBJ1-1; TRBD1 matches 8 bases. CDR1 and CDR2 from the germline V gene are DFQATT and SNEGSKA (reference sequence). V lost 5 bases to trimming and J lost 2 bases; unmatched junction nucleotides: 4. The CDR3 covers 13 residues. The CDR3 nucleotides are TGCAGTGCTCCCGACAGGGGCAACACTGAAGCTTTCTTT. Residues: CSAPDRGNTEAFF.

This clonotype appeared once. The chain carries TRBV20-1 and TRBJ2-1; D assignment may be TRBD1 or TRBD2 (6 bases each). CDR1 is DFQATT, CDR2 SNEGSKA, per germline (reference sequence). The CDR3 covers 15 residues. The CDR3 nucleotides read TGCAGCGGAGGGGGAGATCCACTCTCCTACAATGAGCAGTTCTTC. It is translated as CSGGGDPLSYNEQFF.

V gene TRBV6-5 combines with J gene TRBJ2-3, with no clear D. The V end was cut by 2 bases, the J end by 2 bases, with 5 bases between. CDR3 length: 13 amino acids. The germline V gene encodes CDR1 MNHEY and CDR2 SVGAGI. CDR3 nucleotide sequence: TGTGCCAGCAGTTACGTGATCACAGATACGCAGTATTTT. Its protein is CASSYVITDTQYF.

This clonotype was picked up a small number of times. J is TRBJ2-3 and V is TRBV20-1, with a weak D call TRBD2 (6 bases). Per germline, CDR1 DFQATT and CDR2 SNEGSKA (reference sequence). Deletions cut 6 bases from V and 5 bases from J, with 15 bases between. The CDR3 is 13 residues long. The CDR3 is CSARRLVGDTQYF. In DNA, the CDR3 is TGCAGTGCCCGCCGACTAGTTGGAGATACGCAGTATTTT.

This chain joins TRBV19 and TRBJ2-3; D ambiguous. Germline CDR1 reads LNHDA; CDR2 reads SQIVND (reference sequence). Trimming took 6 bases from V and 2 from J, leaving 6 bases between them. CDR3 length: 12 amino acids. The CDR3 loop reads CASRDYTDTQYF. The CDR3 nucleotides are TGTGCCAGTAGAGATTACACAGATACGCAGTATTTT.

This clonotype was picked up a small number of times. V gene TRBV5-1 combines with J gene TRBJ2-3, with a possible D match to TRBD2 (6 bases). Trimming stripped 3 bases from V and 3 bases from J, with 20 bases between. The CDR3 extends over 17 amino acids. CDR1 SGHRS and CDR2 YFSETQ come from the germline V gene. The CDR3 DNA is TGCGCCAGCAGCTCGGGACTGGTTTATGGGGGTACAGATACGCAGTATTTT. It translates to CASSSGLVYGGTDTQYF.